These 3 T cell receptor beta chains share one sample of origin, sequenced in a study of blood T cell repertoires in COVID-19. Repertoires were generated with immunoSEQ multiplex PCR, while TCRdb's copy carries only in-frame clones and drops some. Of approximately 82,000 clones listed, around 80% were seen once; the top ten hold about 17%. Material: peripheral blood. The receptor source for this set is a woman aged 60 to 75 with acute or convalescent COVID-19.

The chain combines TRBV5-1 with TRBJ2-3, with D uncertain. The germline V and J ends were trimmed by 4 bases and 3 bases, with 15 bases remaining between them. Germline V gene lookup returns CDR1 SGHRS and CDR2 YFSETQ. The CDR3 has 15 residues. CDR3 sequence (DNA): TGCGCCAGCAGCACCTACTTTAAGAAGACAGATACGCAGTATTTT. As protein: CASSTYFKKTDTQYF.

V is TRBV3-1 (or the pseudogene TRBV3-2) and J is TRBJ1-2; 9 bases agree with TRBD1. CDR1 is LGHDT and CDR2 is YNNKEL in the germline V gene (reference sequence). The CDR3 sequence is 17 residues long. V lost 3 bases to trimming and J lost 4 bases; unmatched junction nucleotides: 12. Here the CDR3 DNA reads TGTGCCAGCAGCCATTCCCCTATGGGGACAGGGATCTATGGCTACACCTTC. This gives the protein CASSHSPMGTGIYGYTF.

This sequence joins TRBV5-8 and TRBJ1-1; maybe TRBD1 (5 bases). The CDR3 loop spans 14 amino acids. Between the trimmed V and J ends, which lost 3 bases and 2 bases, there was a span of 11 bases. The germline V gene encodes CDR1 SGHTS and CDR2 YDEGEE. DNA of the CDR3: TGTGCCAGCAGCTCCCGACAGCGAAACACTGAAGCTTTCTTT. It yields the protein CASSSRQRNTEAFF. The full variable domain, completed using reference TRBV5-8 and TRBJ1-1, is EAGVTQSPTHLIKTRGQQATLRCSPISGHTSVYWYQQALGLGLQFLLWYDEGEERNRGNFPPRFSGRQFPNYSSELNVNALELEDSALYLCASSSRQRNTEAFFGQGTRLTVV.